The present T cell receptor beta chain was sequenced within a study of OX40 agonist ivuxolimab in advanced cancers. The overall study: The drug used for patients, ivuxolimab, was an agonistic anti-OX40 (CD134) antibody. Patients with prior anti-PD-1, anti-PD-L1 or anti-CTLA-4 therapy were eligible; approximately 40% had some. Regarding the study as a whole: Clones of CD4+ and CD8+ blood T cells grew by week 6 at doses of 0.1 to 3.0 mg/kg.

The cohort excluded patients with autoimmune disease history or systemic immunosuppression. TCRdb's table, derived via immunoSEQ multiplex PCR, lists solely in-frame clones and lacks some. In the table there are around 31,000 clones, about 85% of which are singletons. Germline CDR1 reads MNHNY; CDR2 reads SVGAGI (reference sequence). Unmatched junction bases numbered 3, after V lost 4 bases and J lost 5 bases. The CDR3 sequence is 14 residues long. Turning to this clone: The antigen remains unidentified.

The sequencing here drew on CD4+ or CD8+ T cells sorted from blood, taken in a trial of the OX40 agonist ivuxolimab. This receptor was taken from an adult with an advanced solid tumor such as melanoma, head and neck, liver or kidney cancer. The chain employs TRBV6-6 and TRBJ2-5, with 11 bases lining up with TRBD1. CDR3 DNA sequence: TGTGCCAGCAGTTTGGACAGGGGGCTGGAGACCCAGTACTTC. Protein: CASSLDRGLETQYF.